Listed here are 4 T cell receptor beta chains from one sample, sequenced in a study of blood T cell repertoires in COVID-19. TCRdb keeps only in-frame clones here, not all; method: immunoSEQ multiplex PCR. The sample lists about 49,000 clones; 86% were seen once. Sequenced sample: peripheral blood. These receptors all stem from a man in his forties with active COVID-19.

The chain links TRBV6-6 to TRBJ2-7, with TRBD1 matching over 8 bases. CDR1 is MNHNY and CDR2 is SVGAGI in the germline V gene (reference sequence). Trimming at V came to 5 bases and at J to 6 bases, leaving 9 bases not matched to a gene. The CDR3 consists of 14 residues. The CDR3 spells CASSLGQGPAEQYF. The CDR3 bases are TGTGCCAGCAGTCTCGGACAGGGACCGGCCGAGCAGTACTTC.

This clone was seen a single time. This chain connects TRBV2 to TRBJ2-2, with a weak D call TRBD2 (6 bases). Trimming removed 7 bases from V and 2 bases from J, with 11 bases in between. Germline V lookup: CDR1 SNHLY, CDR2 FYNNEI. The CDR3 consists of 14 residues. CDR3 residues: CASNRDSNTGELFF. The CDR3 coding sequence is TGTGCCAGCAACCGGGACTCCAACACCGGGGAGCTGTTTTTT.

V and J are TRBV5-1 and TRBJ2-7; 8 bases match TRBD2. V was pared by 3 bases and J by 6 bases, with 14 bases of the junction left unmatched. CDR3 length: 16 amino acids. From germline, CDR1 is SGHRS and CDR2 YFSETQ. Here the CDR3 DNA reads TGCGCCAGCAGCTCGGTGAGCGGGAGAGGCGTCTCCGAGCAGTACTTC. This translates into CASSSVSGRGVSEQYF.

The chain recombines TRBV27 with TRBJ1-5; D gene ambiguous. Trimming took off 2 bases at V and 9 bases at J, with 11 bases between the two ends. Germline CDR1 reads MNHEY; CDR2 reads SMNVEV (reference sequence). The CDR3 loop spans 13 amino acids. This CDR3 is CASSLMVTRPQHF. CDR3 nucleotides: TGTGCCAGCAGTTTAATGGTTACTCGGCCCCAGCATTTT.